This T cell receptor (beta chain) was found in a study of blood T cell repertoires in COVID-19. For the study at large: There were acute and convalescent COVID-19 samples, and they came from the United States, Italy and Spain. From T cells, B-cell-depleted T cells, or PBMCs came the material, which was cDNA or gDNA.

Trimming stripped 4 bases from V and 2 bases from J, with 5 bases between. Germline CDR1 and CDR2: MNHEY and SVGAGI. The CDR3 is 13 residues long. This clone was recorded once. The same CDR3 is also encoded by other DNA sequences in this sample. Authors' analysis steps: From reference gene primer amplification, estimates of nucleated cell counts were derived. TCRdb's copy holds only in-frame clones and misses some; the assay was immunoSEQ multiplex PCR. V, J and clone size were drawn from that table, and D and trimming were deduced from the DNA. Of under 200,000 clones in the sample, about nine tenths were seen once.

The source is an older woman with acute or convalescent COVID-19. The sample consisted of peripheral blood. V usage is TRBV6-5 and J usage is TRBJ2-2; D might be TRBD2 (5 bases). The CDR3 region is CASSSGNTGELFF. CDR3 nucleotide sequence: TGTGCCAGCAGTTCGGGAAACACCGGGGAGCTGTTTTTT.